Listed below are T cell receptor beta chains from one sample, sequenced in a study of T cell responses to AZD1222 COVID-19 vaccine. Profiling relied on immunoSEQ multiplex PCR, and the TCRdb table lists in-frame clones only, not all of them. Of about 130,000 clones detected, 80% to 95% appear once; the ten largest clones hold nearly 4.5%. Sequenced here: peripheral blood, sampled on day 0 of MenACWY control vaccination. These receptors were taken from an adult in good health. CDR3s include the opening cysteine and the closing phenylalanine or tryptophan. The D gene is left open where the match is weak. Clone size is given for some rows only: seen once, a few or many times, or a class if the clone is expanded.

TRBJ2-2	once	TRBV19	-	TGTGCCAGTATTTACACCGGGGAGCTGTTTTTT	CASIYTGELFF
TRBJ2-2	-	TRBV28	-	TGTGCCAGCAGCCCCACAAACACCGGGGAGCTGTTTTTT	CASSPTNTGELFF
TRBJ2-5	-	TRBV28	TRBD2	TGTGCCAGCAGTTTAGGTGCTAGCGGGGTGGGGTTTGAGACCCAGTACTTC	CASSLGASGVGFETQYF
TRBJ2-7	-	TRBV12-5	TRBD1	TGTGCTAGTGGTCCTGAACGGGACAGGACCATGGGGGAGCAGTACTTC	CASGPERDRTMGEQYF
TRBJ1-5	few	TRBV19	-	TGTGCCAGTAACCCTCGTTGGGCAGGGTCTCAGCCCCAGCATTTT	CASNPRWAGSQPQHF
TRBJ2-1	-	TRBV6-2/TRBV6-3	TRBD2	TGTGCCAGCAGTTCCTGGGGGTTGATCGGCGGGACTAACCACAATGAGCAGTTCTTC	CASSSWGLIGGTNHNEQFF
TRBJ1-1	-	TRBV3-1/TRBV3-2	-	TGTGCCAGCAGCCAAGTAGGGGCTACTGAAGCTTTCTTT	CASSQVGATEAFF
TRBJ1-4	-	TRBV29-1	-	TGCAGCGTTTTGACCGGGACATCTGGGGAAAAACTGTTTTTT	CSVLTGTSGEKLFF
TRBJ2-3	-	TRBV14	-	TGTGCCAGCAGCCAAGAGTACGGGAGCACAGATACGCAGTATTTT	CASSQEYGSTDTQYF
TRBJ2-3	-	TRBV7-3	TRBD2	TGTGCCAGCAGCTTACCCTCAGCGGGAGGGGCGGCAGATACGCAGTATTTT	CASSLPSAGGAADTQYF
TRBJ2-7	-	TRBV9	TRBD1	TGTGCCAGCAGCGACGGGGACAGCCCGTCCTACGAGCAGTACTTC	CASSDGDSPSYEQYF
TRBJ2-2	-	TRBV25-1	-	TGTGCCAGCAGTGAGTACAGGGACCGGACCGGGGAGCTGTTTTTT	CASSEYRDRTGELFF
TRBJ1-6	-	TRBV12-3/TRBV12-4	-	TGTGCCAGCAGTACAGGGTTTCGTTCACCCCTCCACTTT	CASSTGFRSPLHF
TRBJ2-1	-	TRBV28	-	TGTGCCAGCAGTCCCCGGGACTTTCAGCAGTTCTTC	CASSPRDFQQFF
TRBJ1-2	once	TRBV28	TRBD1	TGTGCCAGCAGTTTACAATATACAGGGGATGGCTACACCTTC	CASSLQYTGDGYTF
TRBJ2-1	-	TRBV7-7	TRBD2	TGTGCCAGCAGCTTTAACTCGGAGACTAGCGGGGCTTACAATGAGCAGTTCTTC	CASSFNSETSGAYNEQFF
TRBJ1-5	few	TRBV21-1	-	TGTGCCAGACCGCAACTCAGGGGAGGTCAGCCCCAGCATTTT	CARPQLRGGQPQHF
TRBJ1-3	once	TRBV2	-	TGTGCCAGCAGTGATACGAGGGCTGGAAACACCATATATTTT	CASSDTRAGNTIYF
TRBJ2-5	-	TRBV7-2	-	TGTGCCAGCAGCTTAGACCCCAGGGAGACCCAGTACTTC	CASSLDPRETQYF
TRBJ1-4	once	TRBV18	TRBD1	TGTGCCAGCTCACGGGGACAGGGGGTCGAAAAACTGTTTTTT	CASSRGQGVEKLFF
TRBJ2-1	-	TRBV28	TRBD2	TGTGCCAGCAGTTCTCGGACTAGCGGGAGAGCCTACAATGAGCAGTTCTTC	CASSSRTSGRAYNEQFF
TRBJ1-6	-	TRBV28	TRBD1	TGTGCCAGCAAGGGACAGGGGGGTTCACCCCTCCACTTT	CASKGQGGSPLHF
TRBJ1-3	-	TRBV15	-	TGTGCCACCAGCTTGGGGCCCGACTTACGCTCTGGAAACACCATATATTTT	CATSLGPDLRSGNTIYF
TRBJ2-3	once	TRBV24-1	TRBD2	TGTGCCACCAGTGGGGCAGCGGGAGAGTCGGATACGCAGTATTTT	CATSGAAGESDTQYF
TRBJ2-1	-	TRBV7-9	-	TGTGCCAGCAGCTTAGAGATGGCCGCACAGTTCTTC	CASSLEMAAQFF
TRBJ2-7	-	TRBV29-1	-	TGCAGCGTTACGGGTCCTTCGGGGGAGCAGTACTTC	CSVTGPSGEQYF
TRBJ1-4	-	TRBV28	TRBD1	TGTGCCAGCAGTCCAAACCGGGGACAGGGCGATGAAAAACTGTTTTTT	CASSPNRGQGDEKLFF
TRBJ1-5	-	TRBV2	TRBD1	TGTGCCAGCAATGTCGACAGGGATAGCAATCAGCCCCAGCATTTT	CASNVDRDSNQPQHF
TRBJ1-1	-	TRBV3-1/TRBV3-2	TRBD1	TGTGCCAGCAGCCAAGGGCAGGGGGATACTGAAGCTTTCTTT	CASSQGQGDTEAFF
TRBJ2-7	-	TRBV18	-	TGTGCCAGCTCACCACCCCCCCTTTCGGGAACCTACGAGCAGTACTTC	CASSPPPLSGTYEQYF
TRBJ2-3	-	TRBV18	TRBD2	TGTGCCAGCTCACCACGTAGGACTAGCGGCGACACAGATACGCAGTATTTT	CASSPRRTSGDTDTQYF
TRBJ1-3	-	TRBV18	TRBD1	TGTGCCAGCTCACCCAACCCCGGGACAGGGTCCGGAAACACCATATATTTT	CASSPNPGTGSGNTIYF
TRBJ2-6	-	TRBV27	-	TGTGCCAGCAGTCCCTCCGTTGGGGGGGCCAACGTCCTGACTTTC	CASSPSVGGANVLTF
TRBJ2-3	once	TRBV10-3	TRBD2	TGTGCCATCAGTGAGTCGACTAGCGGATCCACAGATACGCAGTATTTT	CAISESTSGSTDTQYF
TRBJ1-1	-	TRBV28	-	TGTGCCAGCAGTTTATTATTTGCTGAAGCTTTCTTT	CASSLLFAEAFF
TRBJ2-7	-	TRBV6-5	-	TGTGCCAGCTCAGGCAGGGGTATCGAGCAGTACTTC	CASSGRGIEQYF
TRBJ1-2	-	TRBV4-2	-	TGTGCCAGCAGCACACAAGCTGGGGTCCAGGGTGTTACGGACTATGGCTACACCTTC	CASSTQAGVQGVTDYGYTF
TRBJ2-5	-	TRBV7-3	-	TGTGCCAGCAGCTCCGCCGGGACCCAACAAGAGACCCAGTACTTC	CASSSAGTQQETQYF
TRBJ2-2	-	TRBV7-6	-	TGTGCCAGCAGCACCACGAGGACCGGGGAGCTGTTTTTT	CASSTTRTGELFF
TRBJ1-4	-	TRBV28	-	TGTGCCAGCAGCCCCCATATGAGCAGGGACGATGTCACTAATGAAAAACTGTTTTTT	CASSPHMSRDDVTNEKLFF
TRBJ1-1	-	TRBV14	-	TGTGCCAGCAGCCCACCAGATCACACTGAAGCTTTCTTT	CASSPPDHTEAFF
TRBJ1-5	once	TRBV4-3	-	TGCGCCAGCAGCCAAGAATATGGCAATCAGCCCCAGCATTTT	CASSQEYGNQPQHF
TRBJ1-2	once	TRBV28	-	TGTGCCAGCGTTCGGGGGCCCAACTATGGCTACACCTTC	CASVRGPNYGYTF
TRBJ2-3	-	TRBV28	-	TGTGCCAGCAGTTGGGAACAGGGGACTAGCACAGATACGCAGTATTTT	CASSWEQGTSTDTQYF
TRBJ2-5	-	TRBV5-1	TRBD2	TGCGCCAGCAGCTCCCGGCTAGCGGGTTTAAGTTACCAAGAGACCCAGTACTTC	CASSSRLAGLSYQETQYF
TRBJ2-7	-	TRBV18	TRBD1	TGTGCCAGCTCACCGCAGGGACAGGCCCCTTACGAGCAGTACTTC	CASSPQGQAPYEQYF
TRBJ1-5	-	TRBV10-2	TRBD1	TGCGCCAGCAGTACCGGGACAGGGCTGGGGCCCCAGCATTTT	CASSTGTGLGPQHF
TRBJ1-1	-	TRBV19	-	TGTGCCAGTAGAATAGACATGGGTTCGGACACTGAAGCTTTCTTT	CASRIDMGSDTEAFF
TRBJ1-1	-	TRBV28	-	TGTGCCAGCAGTTTGGGGGGGGCGCGATTCTCTGAAGCTTTCTTT	CASSLGGARFSEAFF
TRBJ2-3	-	TRBV5-1	-	TGCGCCAGCAGCTTGGAGGGTGGCACAGATACGCAGTATTTT	CASSLEGGTDTQYF
TRBJ2-1	-	TRBV6-5	-	TGTGCCAGCATTGGACAGGCGGGGGCTTACAATGAGCAGTTCTTC	CASIGQAGAYNEQFF
TRBJ2-1	-	TRBV30	TRBD1	TGTGCCTTTTTTTCCCCCGGGACAGGAGCCTACAATGAGCAGTTCTTC	CAFFSPGTGAYNEQFF
TRBJ1-3	-	TRBV28	-	TGTGCCAGCAGCCCCATTCGGGGGATGCGTGGAAACACCATATATTTT	CASSPIRGMRGNTIYF
TRBJ2-1	-	TRBV29-1	TRBD1	TGCAGCGCCCGGGACAGGGACCACAATGAGCAGTTCTTC	CSARDRDHNEQFF
TRBJ1-4	-	TRBV18	-	TGTGCCAGCTCACTGACAGTTCCAACTAATGAAAAACTGTTTTTT	CASSLTVPTNEKLFF
TRBJ1-6	-	TRBV18	-	TGTGCCAGCTCACCACCGGGTTTACCCCTCCACTTT	CASSPPGLPLHF
TRBJ2-7	-	TRBV29-1	-	TGCAGCGCACTAAGCGGGTCCTACGAGCAGTACTTC	CSALSGSYEQYF
TRBJ2-3	-	TRBV4-3	-	TGCGCCAGCAGCCAGGTCTCGGGGGAAAACACAGATACGCAGTATTTT	CASSQVSGENTDTQYF
TRBJ2-7	few	TRBV19	-	TGTGCCAGTAGTATAGATCCTGTCGGCTCCCTAAGGAAGTACTTC	CASSIDPVGSLRKYF